These T cell receptor beta chains were read from a single sample in a study of brain T cells in children with intractable seizures. Produced via immunoSEQ multiplex PCR; TCRdb's table is partial and in-frame only. This table holds about 340,000 clones, about 93% found once. The input for sequencing was peripheral blood, taken roughly 5 months after surgery. The receptor set was obtained from a boy under two years old with tuberous sclerosis and intractable seizures. Each CDR3 is given with its conserved first and last residue. The D gene is left open where the match is weak. Rows give clone size only sometimes, using once, few, many, or a class for an expanded clone.

TRBV6-6	NA	NA	20	TRBJ1-6	TGTGCCAGCAGTCCCACCGGGACACGTGTCGGTAGCTCCTATAATTCACCCCTCCACTTT	CASSPTGTRVGSSYNSPLHF
TRBV5-1	TRBD1	once	14	TRBJ2-1	TGCGCCAGCAGCCCGACAGGGGCGCACAATGAGCAGTTCTTC	CASSPTGAHNEQFF
TRBV7-2	TRBD2	NA	13	TRBJ2-5	TGTGCCAGCAGCCGGACTAGCCTACAGACCCAGTACTTC	CASSRTSLQTQYF
TRBV27	NA	NA	14	TRBJ1-4	TGTGCCAGCAGTTTATCGGGCGCTAATGAAAAACTGTTTTTT	CASSLSGANEKLFF
TRBV2	NA	NA	12	TRBJ1-4	TGTGCCAGCAGGACGGGCGGGGAAAAACTGTTTTTT	CASRTGGEKLFF
TRBV2	NA	NA	11	TRBJ1-2	TGTGCCAGCACTGGGGGGGGCGGCTACACCTTC	CASTGGGGYTF
TRBV5-6	NA	NA	13	TRBJ1-5	TGTGCCAGCAGCTTGGAGGAGGGTCAGCCCCAGCATTTT	CASSLEEGQPQHF
TRBV7-9	NA	NA	15	TRBJ2-1	TGTGCCAGCAGCCCAGCCTTTGGGGGATACAATGAGCAGTTCTTC	CASSPAFGGYNEQFF
TRBV9	NA	NA	14	TRBJ1-5	TGTGCCAGCAGCGTAGGAGGGGGGAAAGACCCCCAGCATTTT	CASSVGGGKDPQHF
TRBV10-3	TRBD2	NA	19	TRBJ2-1	TGTGCCATCAGTGAGTCAACTAGCGGCAATAGCCGGGGGAGCAATGAGCAGTTCTTC	CAISESTSGNSRGSNEQFF
TRBV14	TRBD1	NA	15	TRBJ2-7	TGTGCCAGCAGCCATCCATGGACAGGTTCCTACGAGCAGTACTTC	CASSHPWTGSYEQYF
TRBV7-2	NA	NA	16	TRBJ1-2	TGTGCCAGCACCCCCCGGCCAGCTAGTTCTAACTATGGCTACACCTTC	CASTPRPASSNYGYTF
TRBV6-6	TRBD1	NA	14	TRBJ2-7	TGTGCCAGCGGAGGGACAGGAGCCTCCTACGAGCAGTACTTC	CASGGTGASYEQYF
TRBV5-4	TRBD1	few	14	TRBJ1-2	TGTGCCAGCAGCTTGACAGGGGGCATCTATGGCTACACCTTC	CASSLTGGIYGYTF
TRBV5-5	NA	NA	15	TRBJ1-6	TGTGCCAGCAGCTTGGTGGCGCCTGTTAATTCACCCCTCCACTTT	CASSLVAPVNSPLHF
TRBV18	NA	NA	13	TRBJ1-1	TGTGCCAGCTCACCCGGGGCGAACACTGAAGCTTTCTTT	CASSPGANTEAFF
TRBV3-1/TRBV3-2	NA	NA	15	TRBJ1-6	TGTGCCAGCAGCCAAGTGGGGGGCGGGAATTCACCCCTCCACTTT	CASSQVGGGNSPLHF
TRBV28	TRBD2	NA	14	TRBJ2-1	TGTGCCAGCATTACTAGCGACCTCTACAATGAGCAGTTCTTC	CASITSDLYNEQFF
TRBV20-1	NA	few	10	TRBJ2-3	TGCAGTGCTAGCGGAGATACGCAGTATTTT	CSASGDTQYF
TRBV30	TRBD1	NA	14	TRBJ2-1	TGTGCCTGGAGTGCCCCGGGACAGTACAATGAGCAGTTCTTC	CAWSAPGQYNEQFF
TRBV28	NA	NA	12	TRBJ2-7	TGTGCCAGCAGTTTTCTAGGTTACGAGCAGTACTTC	CASSFLGYEQYF
TRBV20-1	NA	NA	14	TRBJ2-7	TGCAGTGCTAGTGGTCCTAATCCTACCTACGAGCAGTACTTC	CSASGPNPTYEQYF